These 12 T cell receptor beta chains came from one sample sequenced in a study of blood T cell repertoires in COVID-19. Data came from immunoSEQ multiplex PCR; TCRdb stores just in-frame clones and leaves some out. The data contain 160,000 or so clones, 90% of them singletons. The sample comprised peripheral blood. The receptors shown here come from a man aged 60-69 years with active or convalescent COVID-19.

This chain connects TRBV6-5 to TRBJ2-7; 7 nucleotides match TRBD1. The CDR3 spans 15 residues. The V gene's germline CDR1 is MNHEY and CDR2 SVGAGI. The V and J ends lost 6 bases and 3 bases, in that order; junction bases with no gene match: 11. DNA for the CDR3: TGTGCCAGCAGACCCACAGGGGATGTGGTCTACGAGCAGTACTTC. Its translation: CASRPTGDVVYEQYF.

CDR3 DNA sequence: TGTGCCAGCAGCAGCAGGGGGCATAAATTCGAGACCCAGTACTTC. It specifies CASSSRGHKFETQYF. V gene TRBV7-9 combines with J gene TRBJ2-5; 8 bases are a match to TRBD1. The CDR3 extends over 15 amino acids. The J segment lost 5 bases and the V segment lost 5 bases, leaving 10 bases of the junction unmatched. The germline V gene encodes CDR1 SEHNR and CDR2 FQNEAQ (reference sequence).

The V gene is TRBV5-8, the J gene TRBJ2-7; 8 nucleotides align to TRBD1. The V segment lost 1 base and the J segment 2 bases; nucleotides outside the gene matches: 5. This CDR3 spans 15 amino acids. The germline CDR1 and CDR2 sequences are SGHTS and YDEGEE. Here the CDR3 reads CASSLFGTGPYEQYF. In DNA, the CDR3 is TGTGCCAGCAGCTTGTTTGGGACAGGCCCCTACGAGCAGTACTTC.

The chain combines TRBV7-2 with TRBJ2-5, with 10 bases fitting TRBD1. Germline CDR1 SGHTA, CDR2 FQGNSA. The CDR3 contains 16 residues. With 2 bases clipped from V and 1 base from J, the junction kept 4 bases outside the gene matches. This CDR3 is CASSLSRTGGQETQYF. The CDR3 DNA follows: TGTGCCAGCAGCTTATCCCGGACAGGGGGCCAAGAGACCCAGTACTTC.

This chain links TRBV10-3 with TRBJ2-2; D may be TRBD1 (6 bases). This CDR3 is built from 14 residues. Germline V gene sequence: CDR1 ENHRY, CDR2 SYGVKD. Trimming shortened V by 7 bases and J by 1 base, and 10 bases separated the two germline ends. Here the CDR3 reads CAITPGQNTGELFF. The CDR3, as DNA: TGTGCCATCACCCCGGGACAGAACACCGGGGAGCTGTTTTTT.

This chain links TRBV27 with TRBJ2-7, with a tentative D call TRBD1 (5 bases). The CDR3 extends over 13 amino acids. V was pared by 6 bases and J by 5 bases, with 14 bases between. CDR1 and CDR2 from the germline V gene are MNHEY and SMNVEV (reference sequence). CDR3 loop: CASSFTGFHEQYF. CDR3 DNA sequence: TGTGCCAGCAGCTTTACAGGTTTCCACGAGCAGTACTTC.

The chain combines TRBV27 with TRBJ2-7, with 8 bases that match TRBD1. CDR3 size: 13 residues. V was clipped by 4 bases and J by 3 bases; unmatched bases: 2. In germline, CDR1 is MNHEY, CDR2 SMNVEV (reference sequence). Written as DNA, the CDR3 is TGTGCCAGCAGTTCCGGACAGGGCTACGAGCAGTACTTC. Translating it yields CASSSGQGYEQYF.

The chain recombines TRBV15 with TRBJ1-5, with 12 bases that match TRBD1. Germline V gene data show CDR1 as LNHNV and CDR2 as YYDKDF (reference sequence). The CDR3 totals 19 residues. The V gene end was trimmed by 1 base and the J gene end by 7 bases; junction bases not matched to a gene: 14. As DNA, the CDR3 is TGTGCCACCAGCAGAGCCCCAGGGGGGGACAGGGGGCGTCAACAGCCCCAGCATTTT. Protein: CATSRAPGGDRGRQQPQHF.

The rearrangement joins TRBV2 to TRBJ2-3; TRBD1 aligns across 9 bases. The CDR3 has 14 amino acids. The V gene end was trimmed by 6 bases and the J gene end by 6 bases; junction bases not matched to a gene: 7. Germline V lookup: CDR1 SNHLY, CDR2 FYNNEI. Written as DNA, the CDR3 is TGTGCCAGCAGCGCGGGACAGGGTGTCGATACGCAGTATTTT. Amino acids: CASSAGQGVDTQYF.

This sequence joins TRBV30 and TRBJ1-1; TRBD1 aligns across 7 bases. CDR1 is GTSNPN, CDR2 SVGIG, per germline (reference sequence). V was pared by 2 bases and J by 5 bases, with 2 bases of the junction left unmatched. The CDR3 is made up of 12 amino acids. CDR3 in amino acids: CAWSQQGTEAFF. DNA for the CDR3: TGTGCCTGGAGTCAACAGGGGACTGAAGCTTTCTTT.

The chain recombines TRBV3-1 (or the pseudogene TRBV3-2) with TRBJ2-3, with D perhaps matching TRBD2 (6 bases). CDR3 length equals 14 residues. From germline, CDR1 is LGHDT and CDR2 YNNKEL (reference sequence). V was pared by 6 bases and J by 0 bases, with 10 bases between. Here the CDR3 reads CASRRLGSTDTQYF. CDR3 bases: TGTGCCAGCAGGAGACTAGGTAGCACAGATACGCAGTATTTT.

The chain employs TRBV6-2 or TRBV6-3 and TRBJ2-7; TRBD1 matches at 11 bases. CDR3 length: 15 residues. With 5 bases clipped from V and 3 bases from J, the junction kept 6 bases outside the gene matches. CDR1 is MNHEY and CDR2 is SVGEGT in the germline V gene. The CDR3 spells CASSPPGTGGYEQYF. CDR3 sequence (DNA): TGTGCCAGCAGTCCGCCCGGGACAGGGGGCTACGAGCAGTACTTC.